This passage covers 19 T cell receptor beta chains from one sample sequenced in a study of blood T cells in healthy people across ages. For the second PCR, which ran for 7 to 11 cycles, a sample-barcoded 5' primer and a J-beta primer mix were used. TCRdb redid the calling of the 5' RACE reads with MiXCR, one entry per CDR3 protein. The sample gives approximately 490,000 distinct CDR3 sequences, less than 25% of which show up once; roughly 9% is in the top ten. These same data were also listed under a study on T cells of mothers and their children.

Input material: blood. The receptors come from a boy between 10 and 17 years old in good health.

The CDR3 loop reads CASSQYGGSSYEQYF. In DNA form, the CDR3 reads TGTGCCAGCAGCCAATACGGGGGTTCCTCCTACGAGCAGTACTTC. This sequence joins TRBV3-1 and TRBJ2-7; D possibly corresponds to TRBD2 (6 bases). CDR3 size: 15 residues. Germline V gives CDR1 LGHDT, CDR2 YNNKEL (reference sequence). Trimming took 2 bases from V and 0 from J, leaving 11 bases between them.

This clonotype showed up just a few times. The chain links TRBV5-1 to TRBJ2-2; no definite D call. V dropped 3 bases and J dropped 3 bases, with 9 bases sitting between them. Germline values: CDR1 SGHRS, CDR2 YFSETQ. The CDR3 sequence is 14 residues long. The CDR3 DNA reads TGCGCCAGCAGCTCGCCAGCCTACACCGGGGAGCTGTTTTTT. Amino acid sequence: CASSSPAYTGELFF. Full variable domain (rest looked up from reference TRBV5-1 and TRBJ2-2): KAGVTQTPRYLIKTRGQQVTLSCSPISGHRSVSWYQQTPGQGLQFLFEYFSETQRNKGNFPGRFSGRQFSNSRSEMNVSTLELGDSALYLCASSSPAYTGELFFGEGSRLTVL.

This clonotype came up once. The rearrangement joins TRBV20-1 to TRBJ2-5; 11 bases fit TRBD2. The J call may be faulty, since TRBJ2-1 better matches the DNA end. The CDR3 runs 17 residues. Per germline, CDR1 DFQATT and CDR2 SNEGSKA (reference sequence). The chain's CDR3 is CSARGLTSGANHNEQFF. CDR3 sequence (DNA): TGCAGTGCTAGAGGTCTGACTAGCGGGGCTAATCACAATGAGCAGTTCTTC.

The chain uses TRBV5-6 and TRBJ2-5; TRBD1 might be the D (6 bases). TRBJ2-7 explains the end of the DNA better; the J call may be wrong. The germline gives CDR1 SGHDT, CDR2 YYEEEE. The CDR3 runs to 14 residues. The CDR3 region has the DNA TGTGCCAGCAGCGGCTCGGACAGCTCCTACGAGCAGTACTTC. Translating it yields CASSGSDSSYEQYF.

This rearrangement joins TRBV9 to TRBJ1-1; perhaps TRBD1 as D (6 bases). CDR1 is SGDLS, CDR2 YYNGEE, per germline. This CDR3 is 15 amino acids long. V lost 4 bases and J 3 bases, leaving 16 bases between the germline ends. The CDR3: CASSQRSGVDTEAFF. The CDR3, as DNA: TGTGCCAGCAGCCAAAGGTCAGGGGTGGACACTGAAGCTTTCTTT.

Only a few counts were recorded for this clonotype. The V call is TRBV7-9, the J call TRBJ2-7; the D gene is possibly TRBD1 (5 bases). The germline gives CDR1 SEHNR, CDR2 FQNEAQ (reference sequence). The length of the CDR3 is 13 residues. V was cut by 5 bases and J by 4 bases, with 12 bases left in between. The CDR3: CASSPNAGYEQYF. CDR3 in DNA: TGTGCCAGCAGCCCCAACGCAGGGTACGAGCAGTACTTC.

This clonotype was seen more than once but under ten times. The chain couples TRBV28 to TRBJ2-7; D ambiguous. This CDR3 is built from 12 residues. The ends were cut back, 6 bases at V and 3 bases at J, with 9 bases in the middle. Germline CDR1 and CDR2: MDHEN and SYDVKM. The CDR3 coding sequence is TGTGCCAGCAGGGGTTCGGGCTACGAGCAGTACTTC. It translates to CASRGSGYEQYF.

This clonotype was found a few times. The rearrangement links TRBV20-1 to TRBJ2-1, with D unresolved. TRBJ2-5 matches the DNA end more closely, so the J call is doubtful. This CDR3 has 14 amino acids. Germline assignment: CDR1 DFQATT and CDR2 SNEGSKA (reference sequence). CDR3 in DNA: TGCAGTGCTAGAGATTCGGCTACCCAAGAGACCCAGTACTTC. It encodes CSARDSATQETQYF.

This clonotype turned up a few times. The J gene is TRBJ2-5, the V gene TRBV4-3; D call uncertain. The end of the DNA is better explained by TRBJ2-1, so the J call may be wrong. This CDR3 has 15 amino acids. The germline V gene has CDR1 LGHNA and CDR2 YSLEER. The CDR3 protein is CASSPRLDGNNEQFF. DNA for the CDR3: TGCGCCAGCAGCCCCCGACTTGATGGAAACAATGAGCAGTTCTTC.

This clonotype was observed a few times. The chain couples TRBV20-1 to TRBJ2-1; 16 bases match TRBD2. The CDR3 has 20 amino acids. Losses at the gene ends were 0 bases for V and 2 bases for J; bases not matched to a gene: 10. Germline V gene data show CDR1 as DFQATT and CDR2 as SNEGSKA (reference sequence). CDR3 residues: CSARDAGTSGRAGAYNEQFF. The CDR3 DNA sequence: TGCAGTGCTAGAGACGCCGGGACTAGCGGGAGGGCCGGCGCCTACAATGAGCAGTTCTTC.

This clonotype was counted between two and nine times. The J gene is TRBJ2-5, the V gene TRBV6-2 or TRBV6-3; 7 bases agree with TRBD2. The better agreement between TRBJ2-7 and the DNA end casts doubt on the J call. CDR3 length equals 14 residues. The germline CDR1 and CDR2 sequences are MNHEY and SVGEGT. The CDR3 loop is CASSYREGTYEQYF. CDR3 nucleotides: TGTGCCAGCAGTTACAGGGAGGGGACCTACGAGCAGTACTTC.

The chain uses TRBV6-4 and TRBJ2-3; 9 bases fit TRBD1. The V and J ends lost 4 bases and 3 bases, in that order; junction bases with no gene match: 8. The germline V gene has CDR1 MRHNA and CDR2 SNTAGT. The CDR3 runs to 16 residues. The CDR3 here is CASSATGGAPTDTQYF. The CDR3 coding sequence is TGTGCCAGCAGTGCTACAGGGGGCGCGCCGACAGATACGCAGTATTTT.

This clonotype was seen a few times. V is TRBV20-1 and J is TRBJ2-7, with D tentatively TRBD1 or TRBD2 (6 bases each). Germline CDR1 and CDR2: DFQATT and SNEGSKA (reference sequence). V was pared by 5 bases and J by 5 bases, with 28 bases between. The CDR3 has 17 residues. The CDR3 protein is CSAGTHEHGGRSDEQYF. CDR3 in DNA: TGCAGTGCTGGTACACACGAACATGGGGGGCGCAGCGACGAGCAGTACTTC.

V and J are TRBV29-1 and TRBJ2-3; TRBD2 agrees at 10 bases. This CDR3 has 14 amino acids. With V trimmed by 4 bases and J by 7 bases, 8 bases remained unmatched. CDR1 and CDR2 from the germline V gene are SQVTM and ANQGSEA. The CDR3 DNA sequence: TGCAGCGTTGGGAAAGCGGGGGGGCCAAATACGCAGTATTTT. It codes for CSVGKAGGPNTQYF.

This sequence joins TRBV19 and TRBJ2-1; tentatively, D is TRBD2 (5 bases). Germline V lookup: CDR1 LNHDA, CDR2 SQIVND (reference sequence). Trimming took 3 bases from V and 8 from J, leaving 8 bases between them. CDR3 size: 12 residues. The CDR3 here is CASSILGDEQFF. The CDR3 DNA reads TGTGCCAGTAGTATCCTGGGAGATGAGCAGTTCTTC.

There are a few counts of this clonotype. V usage is TRBV18 and J usage is TRBJ2-5; 7 positions agree with TRBD1. The J call is doubtful: the DNA matches TRBJ2-1 better. The length of the CDR3 is 15 residues. Germline V gene sequence: CDR1 KGHSH, CDR2 LQKENI. CDR3 sequence: CASSPRRQGYNEQFF. The DNA for the CDR3 is TGTGCCAGCTCACCACGGAGACAGGGATACAATGAGCAGTTCTTC.

Many counts were recorded for this clonotype. This chain connects TRBV24-1 to TRBJ2-5; D gene ambiguous. The CDR3 covers 15 residues. Germline V gene lookup returns CDR1 KGHDR and CDR2 SFDVKD. V lost 0 bases, J lost 6 bases, and 13 bases lay in between. DNA of the CDR3: TGTGCCACCAGTGATTTGAAGGGTACGGCACAGACCCAGTACTTC. The encoded protein is CATSDLKGTAQTQYF.

This clonotype was seen only a few times. The chain uses TRBV2 and TRBJ2-7, with D unclear. The V gene's germline CDR1 is SNHLY and CDR2 FYNNEI. V shed 2 bases and J shed 3 bases, with 5 bases lying between them. This CDR3 has 12 residues. The CDR3 DNA reads as TGTGCCAGCAGTGAACAGTTCTACGAGCAGTACTTC. Protein sequence: CASSEQFYEQYF.

This clonotype was counted a few times. The V gene is TRBV9, the J gene TRBJ2-1, with D perhaps assigned TRBD1 or TRBD2 (5 bases each). The germline V and J ends were trimmed by 3 bases and 6 bases, with 16 bases remaining between them. CDR3 length: 15 residues. CDR1 and CDR2 (germline): SGDLS, YYNGEE. The chain's CDR3 is CASSGRDLWGNEQFF. CDR3 bases: TGTGCCAGCAGCGGCCGGGACCTCTGGGGCAATGAGCAGTTCTTC. Full variable domain (remainder filled in from reference TRBV9 and TRBJ2-1): DSGVTQTPKHLITATGQRVTLRCSPRSGDLSVYWYQQSLDQGLQFLIQYYNGEERAKGNILERFSAQQFPDLHSELNLSSLELGDSALYFCASSGRDLWGNEQFFGPGTRLTVL.